This T cell receptor beta chain was recovered during a study of CD8+CD57+ T cells in acquired aplastic anemia. Study at large: Sorted CD4+ and CD8+ cells yielded roughly 3.1 ug of DNA on average.

Patients chosen for sequencing had CD8+CD57+ cells that had expanded, as shown by flow cytometry. The cohort consisted entirely of patients having severe acquired aplastic anemia. The study sampled blood from patients who had received no therapy. Genomic DNA provided the template from which TCR beta VDJ and CDR3 profiles were obtained. TCRdb passed the reads through MiXCR, listing each CDR3 protein once. The sample lists 200,000 to 250,000 distinct CDR3 sequences; roughly two thirds were seen once. CDR1 is DFQATT and CDR2 is SNEGSKA in the germline V gene (reference sequence). J lost 1 base, V lost 7 bases, and 5 bases had no gene match. The CDR3 covers 13 residues.

The sequencing input was sorted CD4+, CD8+, or CD8+CD57+ T cells (not recorded which) from PBMCs. The sequence derives from a human donor with aplastic anemia. The rearrangement uses TRBV20-1 and TRBJ1-1, with 8 bases that match TRBD1. In nucleotides, the CDR3 is TGCAGTGTTAGGACAGGGAGGAACACTGAAGCTTTCTTT. Translated: CSVRTGRNTEAFF.